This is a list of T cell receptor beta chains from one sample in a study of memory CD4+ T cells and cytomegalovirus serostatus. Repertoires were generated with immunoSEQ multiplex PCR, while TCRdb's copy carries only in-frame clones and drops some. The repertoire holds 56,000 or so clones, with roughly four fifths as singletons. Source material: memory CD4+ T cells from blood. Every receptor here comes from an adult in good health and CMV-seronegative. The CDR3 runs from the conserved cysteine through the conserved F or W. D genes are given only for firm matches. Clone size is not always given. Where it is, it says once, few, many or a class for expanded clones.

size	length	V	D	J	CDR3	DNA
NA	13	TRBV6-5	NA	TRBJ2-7	CASSQGRVGEQYF	TGTGCCAGCAGCCAGGGCAGGGTGGGCGAGCAGTACTTC
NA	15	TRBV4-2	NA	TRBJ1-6	CASSQGAASNSPLHF	TGTGCCAGCAGCCAAGGCGCCGCCTCTAATTCACCCCTCCACTTT
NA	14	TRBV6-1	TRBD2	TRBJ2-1	CASSEGPPGGEQFF	TGTGCCAGCAGTGAAGGCCCACCGGGGGGTGAGCAGTTCTTC
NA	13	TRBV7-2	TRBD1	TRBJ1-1	CASSLEGTGEAFF	TGTGCCAGCAGCTTAGAAGGGACAGGGGAAGCTTTCTTT
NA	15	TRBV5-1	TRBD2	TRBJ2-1	CASSSTSGGANEQFF	TGCGCCAGCAGCTCAACTAGCGGGGGGGCCAATGAGCAGTTCTTC
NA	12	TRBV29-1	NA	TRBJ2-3	CSVTEGTDTQYF	TGCAGCGTGACGGAGGGCACAGATACGCAGTATTTT
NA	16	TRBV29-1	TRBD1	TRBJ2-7	CSVQGGQGVISYEQYF	TGCAGCGTTCAAGGCGGACAGGGGGTAATATCCTACGAGCAGTACTTC
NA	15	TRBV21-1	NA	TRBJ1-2	CASTEGQYKNYGYTF	TGTGCCAGCACCGAGGGACAGTATAAGAACTATGGCTACACCTTC
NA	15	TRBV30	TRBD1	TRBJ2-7	CAWNERDRAGYEQYF	TGTGCCTGGAACGAAAGGGACAGGGCAGGGTACGAGCAGTACTTC
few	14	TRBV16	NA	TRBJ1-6	CASSQSIRNSPLHF	TGTGCCAGCAGCCAATCTATCAGGAATTCACCCCTCCACTTT
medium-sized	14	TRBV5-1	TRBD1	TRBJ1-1	CASSATGGNTEAFF	TGCGCCAGCAGCGCGACAGGGGGGAACACTGAAGCTTTCTTT
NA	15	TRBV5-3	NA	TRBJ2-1	CARSQLEGAHNEQFF	TGTGCCAGAAGCCAGCTTGAGGGAGCCCACAATGAGCAGTTCTTC
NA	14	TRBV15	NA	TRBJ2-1	CATSRDLVSHEQFF	TGTGCCACCAGCAGAGATCTAGTCTCGCATGAGCAGTTCTTC
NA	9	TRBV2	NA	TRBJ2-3	CASQAPQYF	TGTGCCAGCCAGGCCCCCCAGTATTTT
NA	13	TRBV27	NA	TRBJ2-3	CASSLGVTDTQYF	TGTGCCAGCAGTTTGGGGGTCACAGATACGCAGTATTTT
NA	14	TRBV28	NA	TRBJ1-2	CASSYDIGSLGYTF	TGTGCCAGCAGCTACGACATTGGAAGTTTAGGCTACACCTTC
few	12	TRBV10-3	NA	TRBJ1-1	CAISEDNTEAFF	TGTGCCATCAGTGAGGATAACACTGAAGCTTTCTTT
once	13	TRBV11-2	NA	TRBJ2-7	CASSLQASYEQYF	TGTGCCAGCAGCTTACAGGCGTCCTACGAGCAGTACTTC
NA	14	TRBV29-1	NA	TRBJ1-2	CSVEDQGPRSGYTF	TGCAGCGTTGAAGATCAAGGTCCCAGGAGTGGCTACACCTTC
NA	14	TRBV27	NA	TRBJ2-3	CASRSYTSTDTQYF	TGTGCCAGCAGATCTTACACTAGCACAGATACGCAGTATTTT